These 24 T cell receptor beta chains came from one sample sequenced in a study of CD8 T cells in ankylosing spondylitis. From the 5' RACE reads, TCRdb called clonotypes with MiXCR, one entry per CDR3 protein. In the table there are about 340,000 distinct CDR3 sequences, roughly 15% of which are singletons. The sample consisted of blood, either unsorted or a sorted T cell fraction (not recorded which). The origin of the receptors is a male donor with ankylosing spondylitis or in good health (not recorded which).

This sequence joins TRBV11-3 and TRBJ2-2, with a possible D match to TRBD2 (5 bases). From germline, CDR1 is SGHNT and CDR2 YENEEA. V lost 5 bases and J lost 7, with 14 bases in between. This CDR3 contains 14 residues. The CDR3 spells CASSQEDGYGELFF. The CDR3 DNA sequence: TGTGCCAGCAGCCAGGAGGACGGTTACGGGGAGCTGTTTTTT.

The rearrangement links TRBV12-3 or TRBV12-4 to TRBJ2-2; possible D gene TRBD2, 5 bases. The CDR3 runs 15 residues. V was clipped by 5 bases and J by 1 base, with 11 bases between them. CDR3 sequence: CASSPQSGNTGELFF. Written as DNA, the CDR3 is TGTGCCAGCAGTCCCCAGAGCGGGAACACCGGGGAGCTGTTTTTT.

The J gene is TRBJ1-2, the V gene TRBV20-1; D is uncertain. Trimming took 4 bases from V and 1 from J, leaving 7 bases between them. This CDR3 comprises 12 residues. CDR1 DFQATT and CDR2 SNEGSKA come from the germline V gene (reference sequence). The CDR3 loop reads CSATQVNYGYTF. As DNA, the CDR3 is TGCAGTGCTACGCAGGTTAACTATGGCTACACCTTC.

This clonotype appeared a few times. V and J are TRBV7-2 and TRBJ1-4, with D perhaps TRBD1 (5 bases). The CDR3 runs 16 residues. With 3 bases removed from V and 3 bases from J, the gap between germline ends came to 14 bases. CDR1 is SGHTA, CDR2 FQGNSA, per germline. The CDR3: CASSFQVGGANEKLFF. The CDR3, as DNA: TGTGCCAGCAGCTTTCAGGTCGGGGGAGCTAATGAAAAACTGTTTTTT.

This clonotype has a count of ten or more. This chain uses TRBV3-1 with TRBJ2-3; possibly TRBD1 for D (7 bases). CDR1 is LGHDT and CDR2 is YNNKEL in the germline V gene (reference sequence). Trimming removed 5 bases at V and 3 bases at J, with 18 bases between. The length of the CDR3 is 16 residues. CDR3 region: CASSSTTGRLTDTQYF. DNA of the CDR3: TGTGCCAGCAGCTCGACGACAGGGAGGTTGACAGATACGCAGTATTTT.

In this sample, this clonotype turned up a few times. V and J are TRBV4-1 and TRBJ2-4; tentatively, D is TRBD2 (5 bases). CDR3 size: 17 residues. The V end was cut by 3 bases, the J end by 0 bases, with 15 bases between. Germline CDR1 is MGHRA and CDR2 is YSYEKL. CDR3 sequence reads: CASSQPPAGLAKNIQYF. Written as DNA, the CDR3 is TGCGCCAGCAGCCAGCCCCCCGCCGGACTAGCCAAAAACATTCAGTACTTC.

The V gene is TRBV27, the J gene TRBJ2-1; 9 nucleotides agree with TRBD1. Per germline, CDR1 MNHEY and CDR2 SMNVEV (reference sequence). The V gene end was trimmed by 6 bases and the J gene end by 5 bases; junction bases not matched to a gene: 5. The CDR3 has 14 residues. CDR3 residues: CASSAGTGHNEQFF. DNA for the CDR3: TGTGCCAGCAGCGCCGGGACAGGGCACAATGAGCAGTTCTTC.

The gene calls are TRBV5-1 and TRBJ2-1; 7 positions agree with TRBD1. V was clipped by 4 bases and J by 4 bases; unmatched bases: 5. CDR1 is SGHRS, CDR2 YFSETQ, per germline. The CDR3 has 14 residues. CDR3 bases: TGCGCCAGCAGCCCGGACAGGCATTACAATGAGCAGTTCTTC. This codes for CASSPDRHYNEQFF.

At least ten counts were recorded for this clonotype. The rearrangement links TRBV20-1 to TRBJ2-2, with TRBD2 identical over 9 bases. The CDR3 loop spans 14 amino acids. The germline CDR1 and CDR2 sequences are DFQATT and SNEGSKA (reference sequence). Unmatched junction bases numbered 7, after V lost 6 bases and J lost 5 bases. This CDR3 is CSARSGSGTGELFF. CDR3 in DNA: TGCAGTGCCCGTAGCGGGAGTGGGACCGGGGAGCTGTTTTTT.

A few counts support this clonotype. V is TRBV5-4 and J is TRBJ1-1; 9 positions match TRBD1. Germline assignment: CDR1 SGHNT and CDR2 YYREEE (reference sequence). CDR3 length: 14 residues. The V gene end was trimmed by 4 bases and the J gene end by 4 bases; junction bases not matched to a gene: 5. The CDR3 sequence: CASSMGQGPTEAFF. CDR3 coding DNA: TGTGCCAGCAGCATGGGACAGGGACCCACTGAAGCTTTCTTT.

V usage is TRBV20-1 and J usage is TRBJ1-2; no firm D call. The CDR3 spans 10 residues. V shed 4 bases and J shed 6 bases, with 6 bases lying between them. Germline values: CDR1 DFQATT, CDR2 SNEGSKA (reference sequence). The CDR3 DNA follows: TGCAGTGCTACAGAACATGGCTACACCTTC. It encodes CSATEHGYTF.

This clonotype was recorded a few times. This sequence joins TRBV5-1 and TRBJ1-2; D is unresolved. The CDR3 loop spans 14 amino acids. V was trimmed by 4 bases and J by 2 bases, leaving 12 bases between them. Germline V gene lookup returns CDR1 SGHRS and CDR2 YFSETQ. CDR3 in amino acids: CASSPSDRNYGYTF. CDR3 nucleotides: TGCGCCAGCAGCCCGTCCGACCGGAACTATGGCTACACCTTC.

The chain joins TRBV7-2 to TRBJ2-1; 9 bases fit TRBD1. Germline CDR1 is SGHTA and CDR2 is FQGNSA. J gave up 3 bases and V 1 base, and 4 bases lay outside the gene matches. The CDR3 loop spans 16 amino acids. This CDR3 is CASSLVATGGYNEQFF. In DNA form, the CDR3 reads TGTGCCAGCAGCTTAGTCGCGACAGGGGGCTACAATGAGCAGTTCTTC.

This clonotype has ten or more counts. The germline gene is not matched at one end of the junction; a read error may be the cause. V is TRBV5-1 and J is TRBJ2-7, with 7 nucleotides matching TRBD2. The germline V gene encodes CDR1 SGHRS and CDR2 YFSETQ. The CDR3 loop spans 14 amino acids. CDR3 amino acids: CASSPTGGPYEQYF. Written as DNA, the CDR3 is TGTGCCAGCAGCCCCACGGGAGGCCCTTACGAGCAGTACTTC.

This clonotype occurred many times. J is TRBJ2-1 and V is TRBV19, with TRBD2 matching over 7 bases. The germline CDR1 and CDR2 sequences are LNHDA and SQIVND (reference sequence). V lost 3 bases and J lost 6; bases outside the gene matches: 8. The CDR3 runs 15 residues. CDR3 nucleotide sequence: TGTGCCAGTAGTATGGGATTTCGCGGGAGCAATGAGCAGTTCTTC. Encoded protein: CASSMGFRGSNEQFF. The full variable domain, in which reference TRBV19 and TRBJ2-1 provide the parts outside the CDR3, is DGGITQSPKYLFRKEGQNVTLSCEQNLNHDAMYWYRQDPGQGLRLIYYSQIVNDFQKGDIAEGYSVSREKKESFPLTVTSAQKNPTAFYLCASSMGFRGSNEQFFGPGTRLTVL.

V is TRBV19 and J is TRBJ2-7; a weak D match, TRBD2 (5 bases). Germline values: CDR1 LNHDA, CDR2 SQIVND (reference sequence). This CDR3 has 12 amino acids. Trimming took off 3 bases at V and 7 bases at J, with 10 bases between the two ends. CDR3 sequence (DNA): TGTGCCAGTAGTATTTTTCCGGGAGAGCAGTACTTC. It yields the protein CASSIFPGEQYF.

There are many counts of this clonotype. The genes are TRBV12-3 or TRBV12-4 and TRBJ1-6; D might be TRBD1 (5 bases). Trimming pared 4 bases from V and 7 bases from J, leaving 14 bases between. CDR3 length equals 15 residues. CDR3 sequence: CASSSGVVLNSPLHF. In DNA, the CDR3 is TGTGCCAGCAGTTCGGGGGTTGTTCTAAATTCACCCCTCCACTTT.

In this sample, this clonotype turned up many times. The genes are TRBV18 and TRBJ1-1; tentatively, D is TRBD1 (6 bases). Germline-derived CDR1 and CDR2 are KGHSH and LQKENI. The CDR3 has 12 residues. V was trimmed by 4 bases and J by 4 bases, leaving 7 bases between them. CDR3 protein: CASSQGVTEAFF. In DNA, the CDR3 is TGTGCCAGCTCACAGGGGGTCACTGAAGCTTTCTTT.

V and J are TRBV5-6 and TRBJ2-4, with 11 positions matching TRBD1. Germline CDR1 SGHDT, CDR2 YYEEEE. This CDR3 region has 19 residues. V was clipped by 3 bases and J by 0 bases; unmatched bases: 11. The chain's CDR3 is CASSSTGTGGSVAKNIQYF. CDR3 in DNA: TGTGCCAGCAGCTCGACCGGGACAGGGGGTTCGGTAGCCAAAAACATTCAGTACTTC. The full variable domain, rest sourced from reference TRBV5-6 and TRBJ2-4, is DAGVTQSPTHLIKTRGQQVTLRCSPKSGHDTVSWYQQALGQGPQFIFQYYEEEERQRGNFPDRFSGHQFPNYSSELNVNALLLGDSALYLCASSSTGTGGSVAKNIQYFGAGTRLSVL.

The chain uses TRBV12-3 or TRBV12-4 and TRBJ2-4; a weak D match, TRBD1 (5 bases). This CDR3 spans 15 amino acids. V lost 3 bases and J 0 bases, leaving 9 bases between the germline ends. In DNA form, the CDR3 reads TGTGCCAGCAGTTTGGGGCTTTTAGCCAAAAACATTCAGTACTTC. As protein: CASSLGLLAKNIQYF.

This clonotype was detected a few times. The V call is TRBV27, the J call TRBJ1-1; D uncertain. This CDR3 contains 12 residues. Trimming cost V 1 base and J 8 bases, with 8 bases left between them. Germline V CDR1 and CDR2: MNHEY, SMNVEV (reference sequence). CDR3 DNA sequence: TGTGCCAGCAGTTTATTGGAAGGGGAAGCTTTCTTT. Its translation is CASSLLEGEAFF.

This clonotype was seen a handful of times. This chain links TRBV6-2 or TRBV6-3 with TRBJ1-1, with D possibly being TRBD1 (6 bases). Germline-derived CDR1 and CDR2 are MNHEY and SVGEGT. This CDR3 is 14 amino acids long. V gave up 0 bases and J gave up 4 bases, with 9 bases separating them. Here the CDR3 reads CASSYSDRRTEAFF. The CDR3 nucleotides are TGTGCCAGCAGTTACTCGGACAGACGCACTGAAGCTTTCTTT.

The chain combines TRBV15 with TRBJ1-1; D possibly corresponds to TRBD1 (5 bases). Germline V gene lookup returns CDR1 LNHNV and CDR2 YYDKDF (reference sequence). The ends were cut back, 8 bases at V and 3 bases at J, with 7 bases in the middle. CDR3 length: 11 residues. The CDR3 sequence is CATQGHTEAFF. CDR3 in DNA: TGTGCCACCCAGGGCCACACTGAAGCTTTCTTT.

The chain combines TRBV20-1 with TRBJ1-4, with TRBD1 as a possible D gene (5 bases). V lost 6 bases and J lost 5, with 16 bases in between. CDR1 is DFQATT, CDR2 SNEGSKA, per germline (reference sequence). The CDR3 runs 14 residues. CDR3: CSAQTGTANEKLFF. CDR3 DNA: TGCAGTGCCCAAACCGGGACGGCCAATGAAAAACTGTTTTTT.